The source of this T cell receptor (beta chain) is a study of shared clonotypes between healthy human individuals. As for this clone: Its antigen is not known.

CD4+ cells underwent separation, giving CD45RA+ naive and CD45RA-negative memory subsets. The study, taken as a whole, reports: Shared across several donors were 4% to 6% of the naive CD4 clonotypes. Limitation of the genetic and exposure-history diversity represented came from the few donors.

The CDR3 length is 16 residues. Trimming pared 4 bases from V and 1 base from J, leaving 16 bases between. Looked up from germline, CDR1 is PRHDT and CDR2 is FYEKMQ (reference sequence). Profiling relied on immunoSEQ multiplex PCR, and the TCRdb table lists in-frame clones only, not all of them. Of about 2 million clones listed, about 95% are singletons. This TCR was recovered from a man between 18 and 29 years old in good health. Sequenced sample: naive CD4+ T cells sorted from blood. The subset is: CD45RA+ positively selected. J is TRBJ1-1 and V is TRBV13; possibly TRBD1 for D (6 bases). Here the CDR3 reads CASSSATPTGNTEAFF. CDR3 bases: TGTGCCAGCAGCTCCGCAACTCCGACAGGGAACACTGAAGCTTTCTTT.